A single sample gave rise to the 18 T cell receptor beta chains below, sequenced in a study of shared clonotypes between healthy human individuals. Produced via immunoSEQ multiplex PCR; TCRdb's table is partial and in-frame only. The sample shows roughly 2 million clones, 90% to 95% of them seen only once. Input material: naive CD4+ T cells sorted from blood. The subset here: CD45RA+ positively selected. The receptors stem from a man aged 18 to 29 in good health.

About this clone: This sample includes further DNA sequences coding for the same CDR3. This chain joins TRBV4-3 and TRBJ1-6, with 7 bases that match TRBD1. V shed 0 bases, J shed 6 bases, and the junction held 5 bases outside the gene matches. Per germline, CDR1 LGHNA and CDR2 YSLEER. The CDR3 sequence is 16 residues long. CDR3 sequence: CASSQEAAGGNSPLHF. The CDR3 DNA reads as TGCGCCAGCAGCCAAGAGGCGGCAGGGGGTAATTCACCCCTCCACTTT.

The gene calls are TRBV5-4 and TRBJ2-7; 7 positions match TRBD1. The CDR3 has 16 amino acids. V shed 4 bases and J 1 base; nucleotides not matched to a gene: 11. CDR1 SGHNT and CDR2 YYREEE come from the germline V gene (reference sequence). The CDR3 DNA reads as TGTGCCAGCAGCCGCTCGGGACAGACTCATTCCTACGAGCAGTACTTC. Translation gives CASSRSGQTHSYEQYF.

The chain carries TRBV10-3 and TRBJ2-1; D may be TRBD1 (5 bases). The V gene's germline CDR1 is ENHRY and CDR2 SYGVKD. V lost 8 bases to trimming and J lost 11 bases, with 13 bases between them. The CDR3 length is 11 residues. The CDR3 region has the DNA TGTGCCATCGGGGCGGCAATCAAGCAGTTCTTC. It is translated as CAIGAAIKQFF.

The chain couples TRBV7-9 to TRBJ2-7; D unclear. Trimming stripped 5 bases from V and 3 bases from J, with 11 bases between. Germline V gene data show CDR1 as SEHNR and CDR2 as FQNEAQ (reference sequence). This CDR3 spans 13 amino acids. For the CDR3, the DNA is TGTGCCAGCAGCGGCGCGGCACACTACGAGCAGTACTTC. Its protein is CASSGAAHYEQYF.

Notes on this clone: Other nucleotide sequences in the sample specify the same CDR3. The chain combines TRBV18 with TRBJ2-3, with 10 nucleotides matching TRBD2. This CDR3 is built from 16 residues. V trimming: 3 bases; J trimming: 0 bases; junction bases outside the gene matches: 3. Germline V gene data show CDR1 as KGHSH and CDR2 as LQKENI. In DNA, the CDR3 is TGTGCCAGCTCACCGCTAGCGGGAGTCAGCACAGATACGCAGTATTTT. Its protein product is CASSPLAGVSTDTQYF.

This clone appeared once. This chain joins TRBV19 and TRBJ1-1, with D perhaps TRBD1 (5 bases). Germline lookup yields CDR1 LNHDA and CDR2 SQIVND (reference sequence). The CDR3 covers 16 residues. V lost 7 bases and J lost 4, with 22 bases in between. The CDR3 DNA sequence: TGTGCCAGTAACCTTAGGGCCGACAGCTCGGTCACTGAAGCTTTCTTT. It codes for CASNLRADSSVTEAFF. The full variable domain, in which reference TRBV19 and TRBJ1-1 provide the parts outside the CDR3, is DGGITQSPKYLFRKEGQNVTLSCEQNLNHDAMYWYRQDPGQGLRLIYYSQIVNDFQKGDIAEGYSVSREKKESFPLTVTSAQKNPTAFYLCASNLRADSSVTEAFFGQGTRLTVV.

The genes are TRBV4-1 and TRBJ1-1; no clear D. The V and J ends lost 4 bases and 8 bases respectively, with 17 bases between them. The germline gives CDR1 MGHRA, CDR2 YSYEKL. CDR3 size: 14 residues. CDR3 DNA: TGCGCCAGCAGCCCCCTAAACCGCAATGGAGAAGCTTTCTTT. It specifies CASSPLNRNGEAFF.

The chain is built from TRBV25-1 and TRBJ1-6; TRBD1 matches at 7 bases. CDR1 is MGHDK and CDR2 is SYGVNS in the germline V gene. V lost 5 bases, J lost 4 bases, and 8 bases stayed unmatched. The CDR3 covers 16 residues. CDR3 nucleotides: TGTGCCAGCAGTTCAGGGGGAAGAGGGTATAATTCACCCCTCCACTTT. Its protein is CASSSGGRGYNSPLHF.

This clone turned up a few times. The chain is built from TRBV2 and TRBJ1-5; 12 nucleotides align to TRBD1. Losses at the gene ends were 6 bases for V and 1 base for J; bases not matched to a gene: 10. CDR3 length: 18 residues. Germline lookup yields CDR1 SNHLY and CDR2 FYNNEI. The CDR3 here is CASRSGTGGSKSNQPQHF. The DNA for the CDR3 is TGTGCCAGCAGGTCCGGGACAGGGGGCTCTAAAAGCAATCAGCCCCAGCATTTT. Full variable domain (remainder filled in from reference TRBV2 and TRBJ1-5): EPEVTQTPSHQVTQMGQEVILRCVPISNHLYFYWYRQILGQKVEFLVSFYNNEISEKSEIFDDQFSVERPDGSNFTLKIRSTKLEDSAMYFCASRSGTGGSKSNQPQHFGDGTRLSIL.

This rearrangement joins TRBV10-3 to TRBJ2-1, with 8 bases matching TRBD1. From germline, CDR1 is ENHRY and CDR2 SYGVKD. The CDR3 loop spans 14 amino acids. Trimming removed 4 bases from V and 7 bases from J; junction bases left unmatched: 6. DNA of the CDR3: TGTGCCATCAGTGCAGGACAGGGAGGTAATGAGCAGTTCTTC. Protein sequence: CAISAGQGGNEQFF.

V gene TRBV6-1 combines with J gene TRBJ1-4, with 8 bases aligning to TRBD1. CDR3 length: 16 residues. The germline gives CDR1 MNHNS, CDR2 SASEGT. Trimming took 3 bases from V and 5 from J; bases not matched to a gene: 8. The CDR3 sequence is CASSDKDRGPNEKLFF. The CDR3 region has the DNA TGTGCCAGCAGTGACAAAGACAGGGGACCAAATGAAAAACTGTTTTTT.

This rearrangement joins TRBV15 to TRBJ2-7, with D maybe TRBD1 (6 bases). The germline CDR1 and CDR2 sequences are LNHNV and YYDKDF (reference sequence). The CDR3 has 18 residues. Trimming took 1 base from V and 1 from J, leaving 20 bases between them. This chain's CDR3 is CATSRAPAQGFVSYEQYF. CDR3 in DNA: TGTGCCACCAGCAGAGCGCCGGCCCAGGGGTTTGTATCCTACGAGCAGTACTTC.

The V call is TRBV5-8, the J call TRBJ1-5; D not resolved. Per the germline V gene, CDR1 is SGHTS and CDR2 is YDEGEE. Trimming stripped 1 base from V and 0 bases from J, with 2 bases between. The CDR3 is made up of 13 amino acids. CDR3 region: CASSLFSNQPQHF. The CDR3 coding sequence is TGTGCCAGCAGCTTGTTTAGCAATCAGCCCCAGCATTTT.

The chain joins TRBV6-5 to TRBJ1-2; the D is unclear. V was clipped by 11 bases and J by 0 bases, with 13 bases between them. CDR1 and CDR2 from the germline V gene are MNHEY and SVGAGI. This CDR3 is 13 amino acids long. The DNA for the CDR3 is TGTGCCTGCCGGATCGGTGCTAACTATGGCTACACCTTC. Translating it yields CACRIGANYGYTF.

DNA for the CDR3: TGTGCCAGCAGTTCGCCGGGACTAGGGCAAGAGACCCAGTACTTC. This translates into CASSSPGLGQETQYF. The V gene is TRBV28, the J gene TRBJ2-5, with 8 bases fitting TRBD2. The CDR3 is 15 amino acids. Per the germline V gene, CDR1 is MDHEN and CDR2 is SYDVKM. Trimming removed 4 bases from V and 2 bases from J; junction bases left unmatched: 6. Full variable domain (rest looked up from reference TRBV28 and TRBJ2-5): DVKVTQSSRYLVKRTGEKVFLECVQDMDHENMFWYRQDPGLGLRLIYFSYDVKMKEKGDIPEGYSVSREKKERFSLILESASTNQTSMYLCASSSPGLGQETQYFGPGTRLLVL.

The V and J genes are TRBV7-2 and TRBJ1-2; 8 nucleotides match TRBD1. J was trimmed by 4 bases and V by 4 bases; bases with no gene match: 2. The CDR3 is 13 amino acids. The germline V gene has CDR1 SGHTA and CDR2 FQGNSA. The chain's CDR3 is CASSSQGVYGYTF. The CDR3 DNA is TGTGCCAGCAGCTCACAGGGGGTCTATGGCTACACCTTC.

With regard to this clone: In the same sample, other DNA sequences code for this CDR3. The chain has TRBV5-4 and TRBJ2-5, with TRBD1 matching over 10 bases. Germline values: CDR1 SGHNT, CDR2 YYREEE (reference sequence). CDR3 size: 15 residues. V lost 4 bases to trimming and J lost 1 base; unmatched junction nucleotides: 4. The CDR3 region has the DNA TGTGCCAGCAGCCTCGGACAGGGGGTCCAAGAGACCCAGTACTTC. It translates to CASSLGQGVQETQYF.

The V and J genes are TRBV6-5 and TRBJ2-7; D perhaps matches TRBD2 (6 bases). In germline, CDR1 is MNHEY, CDR2 SVGAGI. V lost 4 bases and J lost 3, with 19 bases in between. The CDR3 runs 16 residues. The CDR3 here is CASSSGKAGSVYEQYF. CDR3 coding DNA: TGTGCCAGCAGTTCAGGGAAAGCGGGTTCGGTCTACGAGCAGTACTTC.